This T cell receptor beta chain was observed in a study of cytomegalovirus exposure and HLA in healthy donors. Study information: The 130 or so validation repertoires used the same platform as the roughly 700 first-cohort repertoires (as reported by a later analysis). Findings and limits, study-wide: The authors enumerated under 200 TCR beta chains as linked to cytomegalovirus. With high specificity and sensitivity, the classifier reportedly diagnosed cytomegalovirus status.

V was pared by 6 bases and J by 6 bases, with 16 bases between. Germline-derived CDR1 and CDR2 are SGHTS and YDEGEE. CDR3 length: 14 amino acids. Clones were read by immunoSEQ multiplex PCR, and TCRdb kept only the in-frame ones, dropping some. This sample yields about 200,000 clones, of which 84% are seen a single time; around 15% belongs to the top ten. Points on this clone: The antigen remains unidentified.

The source is a woman aged 30 to 39 in good health and CMV-seropositive. The chain carries TRBV5-8 and TRBJ2-1, with D tentatively TRBD2 (6 bases). Source material: PBMCs. CDR3 sequence (DNA): TGTGCCAGCACAAAACCGGGACTGCGCAATGAGCAGTTCTTC. Translation: CASTKPGLRNEQFF. Based on the CDR3 plus reference TRBV5-8 and TRBJ2-1, the full variable domain is EAGVTQSPTHLIKTRGQQATLRCSPISGHTSVYWYQQALGLGLQFLLWYDEGEERNRGNFPPRFSGRQFPNYSSELNVNALELEDSALYLCASTKPGLRNEQFFGPGTRLTVL.